This paragraph covers one T cell receptor (beta chain) sequence. As yet, its antigen is unknown. This sample was taken from a study of T cell responses to AZD1222 COVID-19 vaccine. General study points: Among AZD1222 vaccinees, only six were seropositive at baseline. Per reports, nearly half of all spike-specific TCRs target regions that are unmutated in variants.

TCRdb's copy holds only in-frame clones and misses some; the assay was immunoSEQ multiplex PCR. In the table there are about 60,000 clones, approximately 86% of which are singletons. V lost 0 bases, J lost 0 bases, and 12 bases lay in between. CDR1 is SGHAT and CDR2 is FQNNGV in the germline V gene. The CDR3 runs to 17 residues. Pooled in the analysis were second doses at about 4 or about 12 weeks. The sequencing here drew on peripheral blood, taken 28 days after the second AZD1222 dose. The source of this sequence is an adult who received the AZD1222 COVID-19 vaccine. The chain carries TRBV11-2 and TRBJ2-4; TRBD1 is a possible D gene (5 bases). In DNA, the CDR3 is TGTGCCAGCAGCTTAGAGCGTGGGGCTCTAGCCAAAAACATTCAGTACTTC. Residues: CASSLERGALAKNIQYF.